This T cell receptor beta chain was recovered during a study of human T cells and chemical hapten exposure. From the RACE reads, TCRdb called clonotypes with MiXCR, one entry per CDR3 protein. This sample has around 57,000 distinct CDR3 sequences; around 10% occur once, and the top ten carry roughly 4%. Per the germline V gene, CDR1 is KGHSH and CDR2 is LQKENI. The V segment lost 3 bases and the J segment 6 bases; nucleotides outside the gene matches: 10. The CDR3 has 15 amino acids. This sample's time point: pre-sensitization, week 0. The treatment denotes: therapeutic diphenylcyclopropenone sensitization with weekly scalp DPC.

The V call is TRBV18, the J call TRBJ1-1; 7 bases map to TRBD1. The material sequenced was whole blood, taken in connection with sensitization to the hapten diphenylcyclopropenone (DPC). The clonotype originates from a woman aged 40 to 55 with alopecia areata. Some clones in this sample may be carry-over from other donors' samples. The CDR3 loop reads CASSPRQGTGAEAFF. The CDR3 nucleotides are TGTGCCAGCTCACCTCGACAGGGTACTGGGGCTGAAGCTTTCTTT. The whole variable domain, filled in from reference TRBV18 and TRBJ1-1, reads NAGVMQNPRHLVRRRGQEARLRCSPMKGHSHVYWYRQLPEEGLKFMVYLQKENIIDESGMPKERFSAEFPKEGPSILRIQQVVRGDSAAYFCASSPRQGTGAEAFFGQGTRLTVV.